This T cell receptor (beta chain) appears in the sequencing data of a study of shared clonotypes between healthy human individuals. Looking at the study overall: Three plates each covered CD4 naive and memory; CD8 naive two, CD8 memory one.

V shed 5 bases, J shed 7 bases, and the junction held 10 bases outside the gene matches. The CDR3 is 16 residues long. In germline, CDR1 is SEHNR, CDR2 FQNEAQ (reference sequence). The run depth of the assay was deep. The sorted-subset replicate PCRs were given about 200 ng DNA, which is 27,000 or so T cell genomes. Repertoires were generated with immunoSEQ multiplex PCR, while TCRdb's copy carries only in-frame clones and drops some. The sample lists approximately 340,000 clones; about 70% were seen once. This chain links TRBV7-9 with TRBJ2-1, with 11 bases aligning to TRBD1. The source is a man aged 25-45 years in good health. Sequencing was done on a sample of memory CD4+ T cells sorted from blood. The subset denotes: CD45RA-negative fraction. This chain's CDR3 is CASSPTTRDRGNEQFF. CDR3 DNA sequence: TGTGCCAGCAGCCCAACGACCCGGGACAGGGGGAATGAGCAGTTCTTC.